The 2 T cell receptor beta chains reported below all come from one sample, sequenced in a study of CD8 T cells in Susac syndrome. cDNA came from approximately 0.5 to 1 ug RNA primed by random hexamers. TCRdb passed the immunoSEQ multiplex PCR reads through MiXCR, listing each CDR3 protein once. The data hold approximately 160,000 distinct CDR3 sequences, with around 95% observed a single time. The sequencing sample was made of CD4+ T cells from PBMCs. These receptors originate from a human donor with Susac syndrome.

This rearrangement joins TRBV18 to TRBJ2-5; D is ambiguous. This CDR3 spans 14 amino acids. V shed 1 base and J shed 2 bases, with 8 bases lying between them. Germline CDR1 KGHSH, CDR2 LQKENI. The CDR3 protein is CASSPRSSQETQYF. The CDR3 coding sequence is TGTGCCAGCTCACCACGGAGTAGTCAAGAGACCCAGTACTTC.

This clonotype came up a few times. This chain links TRBV30 with TRBJ2-4; D is unresolved. CDR1 is GTSNPN, CDR2 SVGIG, per germline (reference sequence). The CDR3 is 14 amino acids. CDR3 loop: CAFGSPGRKNIQYF. CDR3 bases: TGTGCTTTCGGGTCCCCGGGCCGGAAAAACATTCAGTACTTC.